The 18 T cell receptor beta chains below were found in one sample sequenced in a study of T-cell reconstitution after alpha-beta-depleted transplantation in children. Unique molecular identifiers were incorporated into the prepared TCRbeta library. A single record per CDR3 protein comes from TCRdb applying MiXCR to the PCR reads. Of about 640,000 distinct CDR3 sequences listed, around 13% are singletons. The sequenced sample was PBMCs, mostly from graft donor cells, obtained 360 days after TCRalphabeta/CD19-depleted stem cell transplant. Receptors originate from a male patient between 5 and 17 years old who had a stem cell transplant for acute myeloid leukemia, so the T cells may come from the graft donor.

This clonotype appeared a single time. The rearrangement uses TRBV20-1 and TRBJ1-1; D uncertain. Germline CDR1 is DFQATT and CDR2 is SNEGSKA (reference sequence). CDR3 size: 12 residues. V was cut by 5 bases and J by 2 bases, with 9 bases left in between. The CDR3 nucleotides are TGCAGTGCTCAACGGTTTAACACTGAAGCTTTCTTT. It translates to CSAQRFNTEAFF.

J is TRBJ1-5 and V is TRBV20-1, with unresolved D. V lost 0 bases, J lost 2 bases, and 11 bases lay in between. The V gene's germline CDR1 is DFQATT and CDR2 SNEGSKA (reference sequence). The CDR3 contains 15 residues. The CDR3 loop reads CSARDYSWGNQPQHF. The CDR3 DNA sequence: TGCAGTGCTAGAGATTACTCGTGGGGCAATCAGCCCCAGCATTTT.

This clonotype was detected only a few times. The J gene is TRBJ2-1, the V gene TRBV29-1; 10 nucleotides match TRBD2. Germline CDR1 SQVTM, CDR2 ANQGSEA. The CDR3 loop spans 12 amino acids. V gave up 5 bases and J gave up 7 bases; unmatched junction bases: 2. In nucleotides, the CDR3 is TGCAGCGTTCTAGCGGGAGTAAATGAGCAGTTCTTC. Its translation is CSVLAGVNEQFF.

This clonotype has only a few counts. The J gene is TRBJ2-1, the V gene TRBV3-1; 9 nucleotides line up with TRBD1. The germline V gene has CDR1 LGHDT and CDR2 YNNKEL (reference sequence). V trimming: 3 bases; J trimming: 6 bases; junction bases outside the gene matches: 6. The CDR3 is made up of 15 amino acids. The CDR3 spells CASSQRQGGLNEQFF. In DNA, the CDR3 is TGTGCCAGCAGCCAGAGACAGGGGGGTCTCAATGAGCAGTTCTTC.

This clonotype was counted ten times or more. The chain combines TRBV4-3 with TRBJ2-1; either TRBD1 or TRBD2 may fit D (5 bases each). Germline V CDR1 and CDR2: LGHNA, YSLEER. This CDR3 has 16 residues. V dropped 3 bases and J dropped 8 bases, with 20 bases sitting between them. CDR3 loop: CASSHPGTEGRHEQFF. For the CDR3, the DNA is TGCGCCAGCAGCCATCCCGGGACCGAAGGCCGGCATGAGCAGTTCTTC.

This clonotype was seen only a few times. CDR3 loop: CAISESRGWTGGHRNTEAFF. The CDR3 DNA reads TGTGCCATCAGTGAGTCGAGAGGATGGACAGGCGGGCATCGGAACACTGAAGCTTTCTTT. The chain uses TRBV10-3 and TRBJ1-1, with 7 bases lining up with TRBD1. The CDR3 runs to 20 residues. The V gene's germline CDR1 is ENHRY and CDR2 SYGVKD. J lost 1 base, V lost 0 bases, and 17 bases had no gene match.

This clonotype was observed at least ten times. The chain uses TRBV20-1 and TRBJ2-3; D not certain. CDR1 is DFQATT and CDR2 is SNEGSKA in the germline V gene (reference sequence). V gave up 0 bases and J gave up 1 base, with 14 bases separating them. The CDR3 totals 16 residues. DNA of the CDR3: TGCAGTGCTAGAGATCCGTGGAGACTCCGCACAGATACGCAGTATTTT. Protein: CSARDPWRLRTDTQYF.

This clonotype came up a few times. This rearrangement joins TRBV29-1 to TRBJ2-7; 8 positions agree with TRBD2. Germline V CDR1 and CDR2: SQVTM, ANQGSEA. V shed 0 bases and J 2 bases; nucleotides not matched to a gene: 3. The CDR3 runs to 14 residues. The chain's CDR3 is CSVEEGAGAYEQYF. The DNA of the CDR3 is TGCAGCGTTGAAGAAGGAGCGGGAGCCTACGAGCAGTACTTC.

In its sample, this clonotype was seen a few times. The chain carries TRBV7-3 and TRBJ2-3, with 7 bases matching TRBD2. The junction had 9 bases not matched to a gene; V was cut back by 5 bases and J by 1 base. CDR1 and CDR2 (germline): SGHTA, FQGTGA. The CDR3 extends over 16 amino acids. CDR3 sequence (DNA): TGTGCCAGCAGCCCGCGGACTAGATTCGGCACAGATACGCAGTATTTT. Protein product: CASSPRTRFGTDTQYF.

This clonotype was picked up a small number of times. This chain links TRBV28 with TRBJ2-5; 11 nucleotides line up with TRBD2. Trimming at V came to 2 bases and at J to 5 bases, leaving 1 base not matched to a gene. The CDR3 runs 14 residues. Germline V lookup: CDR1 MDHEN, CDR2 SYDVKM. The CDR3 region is CASSLTSGSETQYF. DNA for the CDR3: TGTGCCAGCAGTTTAACTAGCGGGAGCGAGACCCAGTACTTC.

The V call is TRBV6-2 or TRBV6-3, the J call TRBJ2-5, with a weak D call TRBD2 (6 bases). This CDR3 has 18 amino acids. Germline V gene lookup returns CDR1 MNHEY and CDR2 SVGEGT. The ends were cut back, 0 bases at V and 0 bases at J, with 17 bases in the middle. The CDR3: CASSYSVRWSGYQETQYF. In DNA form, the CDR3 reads TGTGCCAGCAGTTACTCGGTACGGTGGAGCGGGTACCAAGAGACCCAGTACTTC.

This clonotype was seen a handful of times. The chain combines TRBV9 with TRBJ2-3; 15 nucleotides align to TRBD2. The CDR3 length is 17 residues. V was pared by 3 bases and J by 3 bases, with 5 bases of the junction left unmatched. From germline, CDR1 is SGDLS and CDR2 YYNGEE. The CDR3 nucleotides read TGTGCCAGCAGCGAGACGGGACTAGCGGGAGGTACAGATACGCAGTATTTT. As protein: CASSETGLAGGTDTQYF.

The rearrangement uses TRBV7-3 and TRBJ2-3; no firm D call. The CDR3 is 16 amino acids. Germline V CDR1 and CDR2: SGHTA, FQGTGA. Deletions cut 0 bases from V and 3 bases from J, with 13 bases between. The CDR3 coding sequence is TGTGCCAGCAGCTTAACTGCCATACATCCAACAGATACGCAGTATTTT. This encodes CASSLTAIHPTDTQYF.

The chain's CDR3 is CASSQGVSGIGETQYF. The DNA for the CDR3 is TGCGCCAGCAGCCAGGGGGTTAGCGGGATCGGGGAGACCCAGTACTTC. The chain joins TRBV5-1 to TRBJ2-5; D may be TRBD2 (8 bases). CDR1 SGHRS and CDR2 YFSETQ come from the germline V gene. V was pared by 4 bases and J by 5 bases, with 21 bases between. This CDR3 contains 16 residues.

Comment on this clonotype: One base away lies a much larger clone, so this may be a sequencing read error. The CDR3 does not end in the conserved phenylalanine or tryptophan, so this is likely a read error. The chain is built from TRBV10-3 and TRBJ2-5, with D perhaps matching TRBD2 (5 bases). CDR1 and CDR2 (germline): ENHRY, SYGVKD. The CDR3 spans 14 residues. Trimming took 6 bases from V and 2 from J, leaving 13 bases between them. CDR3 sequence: CAISLSSSQETQYY. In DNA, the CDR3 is TGTGCCATCAGCCTTTCTAGCTCTCAAGAGACCCAGTACTAC.

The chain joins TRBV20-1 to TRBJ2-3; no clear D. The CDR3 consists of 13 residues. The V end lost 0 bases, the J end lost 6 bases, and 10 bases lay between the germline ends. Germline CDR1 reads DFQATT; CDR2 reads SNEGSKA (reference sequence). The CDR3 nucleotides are TGCAGTGCTAGAGATTACAACAGCGATACGCAGTATTTT. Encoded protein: CSARDYNSDTQYF.

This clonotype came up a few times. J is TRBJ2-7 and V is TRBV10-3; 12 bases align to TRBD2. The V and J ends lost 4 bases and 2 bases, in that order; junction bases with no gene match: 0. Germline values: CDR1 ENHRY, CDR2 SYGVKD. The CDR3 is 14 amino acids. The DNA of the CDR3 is TGTGCCATCAGTGGACTAGCGGGAGCCTACGAGCAGTACTTC. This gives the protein CAISGLAGAYEQYF.

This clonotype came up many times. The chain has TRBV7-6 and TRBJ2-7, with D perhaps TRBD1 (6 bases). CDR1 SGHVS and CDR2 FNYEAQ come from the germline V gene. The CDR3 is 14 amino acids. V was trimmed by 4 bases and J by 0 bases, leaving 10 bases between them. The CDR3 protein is CASSSSDSSYEQYF. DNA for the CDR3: TGTGCCAGCAGCTCCTCGGACAGCTCCTACGAGCAGTACTTC.